This T cell receptor (beta chain) stems from a study of OX40 agonist ivuxolimab in advanced cancers. Study details: Patients assigned to dose escalation were diagnosed with hepatocellular carcinoma, melanoma, renal cell or head and neck cancer.

Findings of the study overall: There were, on average, more expanded clones in CD8+ T cells than in CD4+.

A history of autoimmune disease or systemic immunosuppression excluded patients. Data came from immunoSEQ multiplex PCR; TCRdb stores just in-frame clones and leaves some out. The repertoire consists of 34,000 or so clones, with just over 90% occurring once and the leading ten covering approximately 4.3%. This CDR3 is 15 amino acids long. V shed 5 bases and J 2 bases; nucleotides not matched to a gene: 7. The germline V gene has CDR1 SEHNR and CDR2 FQNEAQ (reference sequence). In the case of this clone: The antigen is unknown.

The sequencing here drew on CD4+ or CD8+ T cells sorted from blood, taken in a trial of the OX40 agonist ivuxolimab. The clonotype originates from an adult with an advanced solid tumor such as melanoma, head and neck, liver or kidney cancer. The chain joins TRBV7-9 to TRBJ1-2, with 8 bases fitting TRBD1. The CDR3 loop reads CASSLGDRPNYGYTF. In DNA, the CDR3 is TGTGCCAGCAGCCTAGGGGACAGGCCAAACTATGGCTACACCTTC.